The present TCR beta chain was sequenced within a study of blood T cell repertoires in COVID-19. Germline CDR1 reads MGHRA; CDR2 reads YSYEKL. Trimming at V came to 0 bases and at J to 0 bases, leaving 6 bases not matched to a gene. CDR3 length equals 17 residues. This clone is a singleton in its sample. Measured with immunoSEQ multiplex PCR; TCRdb has only the in-frame clones, and not every one. The repertoire holds around 180,000 clones, with under 85% as singletons. This TCR was sampled from a man aged 80 or over with COVID-19, enrolled during active disease. Sequences were obtained from peripheral blood. The V gene is TRBV4-1, the J gene TRBJ1-1; 8 nucleotides match TRBD1. Here the CDR3 DNA reads TGCGCCAGCAGCCAAGATCGGCTCAGGGGGCTGAACACTGAAGCTTTCTTT. Protein product: CASSQDRLRGLNTEAFF.